This T cell receptor beta chain was identified during a study of cytomegalovirus exposure and HLA in healthy donors. Turning to the study itself: Most genotyped donors, approximately 81% of around 370, had Caucasian-associated genetic ancestry. Study observations and caveats: It was only CMV serostatus that was available as immune exposure information. A missense variant in DCLRE1C was later tied to TCR beta V- and J-gene trimming. Altogether, 150 to 200 TCR beta chains were recorded as cytomegalovirus-associated.

Primers for the PCR totalled 60 Vbeta and 13 Jbeta. Libraries were prepared by immunoSEQ multiplex PCR; TCRdb keeps only in-frame clonotypes and omits some of them. The top ten hold more than 0.45% of the sample, which has 160,000 or so clones, roughly 82% seen once. A word on this clone: Its antigen is undetermined.

CDR3 length equals 17 residues. Germline CDR1 is WSHSY and CDR2 is SAAADI. The V end was cut by 6 bases, the J end by 5 bases, with 25 bases between. The receptor's source is a woman between 45 and 60 years old in good health and CMV-seronegative. This chain uses TRBV10-2 with TRBJ2-5; D is possibly TRBD2 (5 bases). The sample consisted of PBMCs. The CDR3 region is CASSKLVPTNRIETQYF. The CDR3 nucleotides read TGCGCCAGCAGCAAACTAGTCCCCACGAACCGCATCGAGACCCAGTACTTC.